The T cell receptor (beta chain) under discussion was sequenced for a study of identical twins. This clonotype has ten or more counts. As yet, its antigen is unknown. A universal primer site was created by template switching, with the cDNA bearing unique molecular identifiers. TCRdb fed the 5' RACE reads into MiXCR, producing one record per CDR3 protein. The table lists approximately 600,000 distinct CDR3 sequences, 9% to 10% of them singletons. Findings and limits, study-wide: Compared with unrelated sharing, twin-shared out-of-frame alpha sequences had more low-probability sequences.

Trimming took 1 base from V and 2 from J, leaving 6 bases between them. The CDR3 is made up of 14 amino acids. Germline-derived CDR1 and CDR2 are MNHEY and SMNVEV (reference sequence). In addition, the sample was reused for a study of yellow fever vaccine responses in identical twins.

This receptor was obtained from a woman between 18 and 29 years old in good health. The chain employs TRBV27 and TRBJ2-1; D gene uncertain. The sample comprised PBMCs. This CDR3 is CASSLYGPYNEQFF. The CDR3 nucleotides read TGTGCCAGCAGTTTATACGGCCCCTACAATGAGCAGTTCTTC.